The sequence of this T cell receptor (beta chain) was determined in a study of blood T cells in healthy people across ages. General study results and limits: Both naive CD4+ cell counts and diversity were greater in long-lived donors than in aged donors. Roughly linear declines in TCR beta diversity per million T cells occurred with age.

Donor samples were obtained from healthy Caucasian individuals from Russia, aged about 6 to 90. Of note for this clonotype: Its antigen is as yet unknown.

A J-beta primer mix and a sample-barcoded 5' primer were used in a second PCR of roughly 6 to 11 cycles. Each CDR3 protein gets one entry after TCRdb re-called the 5' RACE reads with MiXCR. The sample includes 1.5 million or so distinct CDR3 sequences, 40% to 50% of them seen just once. Germline V gene sequence: CDR1 MNHEY, CDR2 SVGEGT. The CDR3 spans 15 residues. With V trimmed by 6 bases and J by 3 bases, 7 bases remained unmatched. Material: blood. This rearrangement joins TRBV6-2 or TRBV6-3 to TRBJ2-3; 9 bases fit TRBD2. The clonotype was recovered from a woman aged 18-35 years in good health. The CDR3 loop is CASRRAGGITDTQYF. The CDR3 DNA is TGTGCCAGCAGGCGAGCGGGGGGTATTACAGATACGCAGTATTTT.